The sequence of this T cell receptor beta chain was determined in a study of shared clonotypes between healthy human individuals. Trimming removed 4 bases from V and 0 bases from J, with 15 bases in between. There are 16 residues in the CDR3. From germline, CDR1 is SNHLY and CDR2 FYNNEI. Sequencing used immunoSEQ multiplex PCR; TCRdb keeps in-frame clones, though not all of them. The sample contains approximately 650,000 clones, nearly 97% of which appear only once. The study's findings and limits: Naive CD4 clonotypes were shared across several donors at 4.5% to 6%.

CD45RO-negative cells were positively selected for CCR7, leaving out terminally differentiated effector memory CD45RA+ cells. Details on this clone: The antigen remains unidentified.

J is TRBJ1-1 and V is TRBV2; D call uncertain. Sequenced sample: naive CD8+ T cells sorted from blood. This receptor was taken from a woman in her twenties or thirties in good health. CDR3 nucleotides: TGTGCCAGCAGTGCTTTTGGACCCAAGATGAACACTGAAGCTTTCTTT. Protein sequence: CASSAFGPKMNTEAFF.